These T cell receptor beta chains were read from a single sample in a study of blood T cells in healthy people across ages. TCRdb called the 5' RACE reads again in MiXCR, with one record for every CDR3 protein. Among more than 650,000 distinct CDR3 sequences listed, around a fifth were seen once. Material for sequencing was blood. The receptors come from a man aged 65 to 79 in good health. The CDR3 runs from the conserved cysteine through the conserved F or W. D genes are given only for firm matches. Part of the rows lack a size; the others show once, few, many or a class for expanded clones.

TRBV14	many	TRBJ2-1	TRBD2	TGTGCCAGCAGCCAAGTGGGACTATACCTAGCGGGAGTTTCCAATGAGCAGTTCTTC	CASSQVGLYLAGVSNEQFF
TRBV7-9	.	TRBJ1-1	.	TGTGCCAGCAGCTTAGAGACGGGGAACACTGAAGCTTTCTTT	CASSLETGNTEAFF
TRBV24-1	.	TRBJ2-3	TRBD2	TGTGCCACCAGTGACCCGGGACTAGCGGGAGGGCCTCCAGATACGCAGTATTTT	CATSDPGLAGGPPDTQYF
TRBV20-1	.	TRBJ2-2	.	TGCAGTGCTAGAGCTTCAGGGATGGCCGGGGAGCTGTTTTTT	CSARASGMAGELFF
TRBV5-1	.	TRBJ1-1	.	TGCGCCAGCAGAGCCTTCGGTAGGCAATTCCAAGAAGCTTTCTTT	CASRAFGRQFQEAFF
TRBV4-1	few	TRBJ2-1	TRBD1	TGCGCCAGCAGCCAAGATGGGGGCCAGGGGGTCTACAATGAGCAGTTCTTC	CASSQDGGQGVYNEQFF
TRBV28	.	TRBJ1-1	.	TGTGCCAGCAGGTCCTTGGCTGAAGCTTTCTTT	CASRSLAEAFF
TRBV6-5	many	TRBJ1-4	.	TGTGCCAGCAGTTACGGCGGACGAAATGAAAAACTGTTTTTT	CASSYGGRNEKLFF
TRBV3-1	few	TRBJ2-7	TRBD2	TGTGCCAGCAGCCAAGAAGGGGTAGCGGGGGGCTACGAGCAGTACTTC	CASSQEGVAGGYEQYF
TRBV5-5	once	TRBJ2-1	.	TGTGCCAGCAGCGAAGACCCGGGAAGACAAAGGGAGCAGTTCTTC	CASSEDPGRQREQFF
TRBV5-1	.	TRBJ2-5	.	TGCGCCAGCAGCTTGGGGACTGAGCAAGAGCCCCAGTACTTC	CASSLGTEQEPQYF
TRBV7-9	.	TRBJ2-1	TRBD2	TGTGCCAGCAGCTCGACTAGCGGGACTGACAATGAGCAGTTCTTC	CASSSTSGTDNEQFF
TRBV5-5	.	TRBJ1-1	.	TGTGCCAGCAGCTTGGGAAATGAGAACACTGAAGCTTTCTTT	CASSLGNENTEAFF
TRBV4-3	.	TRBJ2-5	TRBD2	TGCGCCAGCAGCCTAGTGACTAGCGGGACGTACCAAGAGACCCAGTACTTC	CASSLVTSGTYQETQYF
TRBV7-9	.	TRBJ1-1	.	TGTGCCAGCAGTCCGACAGAAGTGAACACCGAAGCTTTCTTT	CASSPTEVNTEAFF
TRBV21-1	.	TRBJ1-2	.	TGTGCCAGCAGCAGCTGGGACAGCATCTATGGCTACACCTTC	CASSSWDSIYGYTF
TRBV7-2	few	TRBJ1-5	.	TGTGCCAGCAACTTAGTACGGGGTTCGGGTCAGCCCCAGCATTTT	CASNLVRGSGQPQHF
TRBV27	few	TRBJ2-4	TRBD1	TGTGCCAGCAGTTCCTTAGAGGGGGCCCTTGCCAAAAACATTCAGTACTTC	CASSSLEGALAKNIQYF
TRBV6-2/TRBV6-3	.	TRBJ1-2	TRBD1	TGTGCCAGCAGTTACCTCGGGACAGGGACGGATGGCTACACCTTC	CASSYLGTGTDGYTF
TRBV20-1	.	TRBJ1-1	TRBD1	TGCAGTGCTAGAGGAACAGGGGTTGGAGCTTTCTTT	CSARGTGVGAFF
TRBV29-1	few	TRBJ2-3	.	TGCAGCGTTGCTTGGTCAGATACGCAGTATTTT	CSVAWSDTQYF
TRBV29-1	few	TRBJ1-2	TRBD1	TGCAGCGTTGGTAGAAGGGGGCGCGACTATGGCTACACCTTC	CSVGRRGRDYGYTF
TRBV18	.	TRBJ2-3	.	TGTGCCAGCTCACGCTCGACCACAGATACGCAGTATTTT	CASSRSTTDTQYF
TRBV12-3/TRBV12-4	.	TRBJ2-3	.	TGTGCCAGCAGCCGGGGACAAATTGCGTCCCCTCGTTTTGCAGATACGCAGTATTTT	CASSRGQIASPRFADTQYF
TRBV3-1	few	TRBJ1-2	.	TGTGCCAGCAGCCACGGAGACAGACCTAACTATGGCTACACCTTC	CASSHGDRPNYGYTF
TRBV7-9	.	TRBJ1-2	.	TGTGCCAGCAGCTTTGCAGGGCGCGACTATGGCTACACCTTC	CASSFAGRDYGYTF
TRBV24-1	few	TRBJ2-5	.	TGTGCCACCAGTGATTCCAACGGAGGCGGACAAGAGACCCAGTACTTC	CATSDSNGGGQETQYF
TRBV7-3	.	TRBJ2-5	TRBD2	TGTGCCAGCAGCTTAGGGCCTAGCGGGTTAGAGACCCAGTACTTC	CASSLGPSGLETQYF
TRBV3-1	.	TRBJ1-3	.	TGTGCCAGCAGCCATCGTACGGACACCATATATTTT	CASSHRTDTIYF
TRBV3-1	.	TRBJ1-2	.	TGTGCCAGCAGCCAAGACTTAGTGGTTTCTGGCTACACCTTC	CASSQDLVVSGYTF
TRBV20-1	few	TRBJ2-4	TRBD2	TGCAGTGCTAGAGTTAGCGGGGTCAAAAACATTCAGTACTTC	CSARVSGVKNIQYF
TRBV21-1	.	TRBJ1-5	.	TGTGCCAGCAGAGCCGGGACAGGGGAACAGCCCCAGCATTTT	CASRAGTGEQPQHF
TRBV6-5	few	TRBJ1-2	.	TGTGCCAGCAGTTACTTACAGACTAACTATGGCTACACCTTC	CASSYLQTNYGYTF
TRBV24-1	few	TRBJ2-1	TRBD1	TGTGCCACCAGTGACCGGGGACAGGGCCCCAACAATGAGCAGTTCTTC	CATSDRGQGPNNEQFF
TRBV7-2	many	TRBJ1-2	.	TGTGCCAGCACCCTAGTGGGGACAACCTCCTATGGCTACACCTTC	CASTLVGTTSYGYTF
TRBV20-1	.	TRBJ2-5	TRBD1	TGCAGTGCTAGACCAACAGGGGGTGAGAAGACCCAGTACTTC	CSARPTGGEKTQYF
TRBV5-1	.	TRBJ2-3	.	TGCGCCAGCAGCTTTAGTAGCGGCGTCACAACAGATACGCAGTATTTT	CASSFSSGVTTDTQYF
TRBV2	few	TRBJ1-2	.	TGTGCCAGCAGTGAAGCGGGCGGTAACTATGGCTACACCTTC	CASSEAGGNYGYTF
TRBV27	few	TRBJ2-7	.	TGTGCCAGCAGTAAAGGACTATTTGAGCAGTACTTC	CASSKGLFEQYF
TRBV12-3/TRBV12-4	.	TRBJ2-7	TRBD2	TGTGCCAGCAGTAAACGGACTAGCGGGCACTCCTACGAGCAGTACTTC	CASSKRTSGHSYEQYF
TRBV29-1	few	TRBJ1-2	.	TGCAGCGTTGAGACGACACGGGAGCATGGCTACACCTTC	CSVETTREHGYTF
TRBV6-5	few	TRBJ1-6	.	TGTGCCAGCAGTCCCCAACTGGCGGGTGCACCCCTCCACTTT	CASSPQLAGAPLHF
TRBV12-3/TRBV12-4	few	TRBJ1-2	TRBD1	TGTGCCAGCAGGCAGACAGGGGGCAACTATGGCTACACCTTC	CASRQTGGNYGYTF
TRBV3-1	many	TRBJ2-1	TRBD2	TGTGCCAGCAGACTTCGCGGGGGAGACAATGAGCAGTTCTTC	CASRLRGGDNEQFF
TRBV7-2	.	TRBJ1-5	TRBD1	TGTGCCAGCAGCTCCGGGACAGGGACCTCAGGTCGGCCCCAGCATTTT	CASSSGTGTSGRPQHF
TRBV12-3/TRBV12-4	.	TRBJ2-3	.	TGTGCCAGCAGTTTAGCGGGAGGAGATGCGCAGTATTTT	CASSLAGGDAQYF
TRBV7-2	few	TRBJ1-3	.	TGTGCCAGCAGCCCGGCGGCAGGGTGGGGAAACACCATATATTTT	CASSPAAGWGNTIYF
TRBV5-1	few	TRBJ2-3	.	TGCGCCAGCAGCTTGGACCAGATAAACACAGATACGCAGTATTTT	CASSLDQINTDTQYF
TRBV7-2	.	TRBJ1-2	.	TGTGCCAGCAGCTTAGCCCCTGCTAACTATGGCTACACCTTC	CASSLAPANYGYTF
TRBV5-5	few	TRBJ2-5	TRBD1	TGTGCCAGCAGCTTGTTCGGGACAGAAAAAGAGACCCAGTACTTC	CASSLFGTEKETQYF
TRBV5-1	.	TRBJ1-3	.	TGCGCCAGCAGCTTGGCCTCAGGACCCTCTGGAAACACCATATATTTT	CASSLASGPSGNTIYF